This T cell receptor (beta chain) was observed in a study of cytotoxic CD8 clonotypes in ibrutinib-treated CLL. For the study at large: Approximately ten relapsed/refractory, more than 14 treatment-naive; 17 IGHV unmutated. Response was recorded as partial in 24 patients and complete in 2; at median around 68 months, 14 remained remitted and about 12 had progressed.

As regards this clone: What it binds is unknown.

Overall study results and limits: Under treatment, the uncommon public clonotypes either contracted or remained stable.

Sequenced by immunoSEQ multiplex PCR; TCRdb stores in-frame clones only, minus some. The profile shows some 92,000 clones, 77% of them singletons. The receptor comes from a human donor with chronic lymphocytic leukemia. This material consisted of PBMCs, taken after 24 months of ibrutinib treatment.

The CDR3 DNA reads as TGTGCCAGCGGCAGGGGGGGGACAGTATCCTACGAGCAGTACTTC. Translated, it gives CASGRGGTVSYEQYF. This chain connects TRBV6-5 to TRBJ2-7, with D possibly being TRBD1 or TRBD2 (7 bases each). Germline lookup yields CDR1 MNHEY and CDR2 SVGAGI. The CDR3 totals 15 residues. Trimming stripped 8 bases from V and 1 base from J, with 18 bases between.